The 13 T cell receptor beta chains in this list originate from one sample, sequenced in a study of T cell responses to AZD1222 COVID-19 vaccine. Sequencing was performed with immunoSEQ multiplex PCR; in TCRdb, only in-frame clones are kept and a portion is missing. The sample consists of around 69,000 clones, 84% of them appearing once. The sequencing here drew on peripheral blood, taken on day 0 of AZD1222 vaccination. These receptors were collected from an adult in good health.

The chain employs TRBV3-1 (or the pseudogene TRBV3-2) and TRBJ1-1, with D hard to call. The CDR3 sequence is 15 residues long. Trimming left V 4 bases short and J 6 bases short, with 18 bases between. The germline V gene encodes CDR1 LGHDT and CDR2 YNNKEL (reference sequence). The CDR3 sequence is CASSLLHGGGAEAFF. The CDR3 DNA reads as TGTGCCAGCAGCCTGTTGCATGGAGGAGGTGCTGAAGCTTTCTTT.

The chain uses TRBV12-3 or TRBV12-4 and TRBJ2-7, with unresolved D. Trimming cost V 3 bases and J 3 bases, with 9 bases left between them. This CDR3 is 13 amino acids long. The CDR3 spells CASSFGRSYEQYF. The DNA for the CDR3 is TGTGCCAGCAGTTTCGGACGGAGCTACGAGCAGTACTTC.

This sequence joins TRBV5-6 and TRBJ2-7; D unclear. Trimming removed 2 bases from V and 2 bases from J, with 8 bases in between. The CDR3 runs 13 residues. From germline, CDR1 is SGHDT and CDR2 YYEEEE. CDR3 loop: CASSFERAYEQYF. The CDR3 DNA is TGTGCCAGCAGCTTCGAGAGAGCCTACGAGCAGTACTTC.

The V and J genes are TRBV20-1 and TRBJ2-3; TRBD2 aligns across 8 bases. V lost 3 bases and J lost 0; bases outside the gene matches: 8. CDR1 DFQATT and CDR2 SNEGSKA come from the germline V gene (reference sequence). There are 16 residues in the CDR3. The CDR3 coding sequence is TGCAGTGCTAGTAGGTTAGCGGGACCTAGCACAGATACGCAGTATTTT. It specifies CSASRLAGPSTDTQYF.

The rearrangement joins TRBV11-2 to TRBJ1-1, with D possibly TRBD1 on 6 matching bases. In germline, CDR1 is SGHAT, CDR2 FQNNGV. CDR3 size: 14 residues. Trimming took 10 bases from V and 8 from J, leaving 23 bases between them. The CDR3 bases are TGTGCCACCCTTTTAAGGGGGGGCTCGGGCGAAGCTTTCTTT. This gives the protein CATLLRGGSGEAFF.

This sequence joins TRBV19 and TRBJ2-3; D might be TRBD2 (5 bases). The CDR3 is 15 residues long. Trimming cost V 5 bases and J 0 bases, with 12 bases left between them. The germline V gene has CDR1 LNHDA and CDR2 SQIVND (reference sequence). Here the CDR3 reads CASSEGFTSTDTQYF. CDR3 in DNA: TGTGCCAGTAGTGAGGGTTTTACTAGCACAGATACGCAGTATTTT.

The count of this clone is one. This rearrangement joins TRBV7-8 to TRBJ1-2; the match to TRBD1 covers 8 bases. Per the germline V gene, CDR1 is SGHVS and CDR2 is FQNEAQ. Unmatched junction bases numbered 2, after V lost 2 bases and J lost 3 bases. The CDR3 has 14 amino acids. CDR3 sequence (DNA): TGTGCCAGCAGCTTACGGACAGGGTACTATGGCTACACCTTC. The encoded protein is CASSLRTGYYGYTF.

V gene TRBV5-1 combines with J gene TRBJ1-6; unclear D gene. Per the germline V gene, CDR1 is SGHRS and CDR2 is YFSETQ. CDR3 length: 15 amino acids. Trimming shortened V by 5 bases and J by 4 bases, and 13 bases separated the two germline ends. The CDR3 region is CASSPVVSYNSPLHF. The CDR3 nucleotides read TGCGCCAGCAGTCCCGTTGTGAGTTATAATTCACCCCTCCACTTT.

V is TRBV6-4 and J is TRBJ1-2; D remains unclear. The germline CDR1 and CDR2 sequences are MRHNA and SNTAGT. CDR3 size: 13 residues. V was pared by 0 bases and J by 7 bases, with 9 bases between. CDR3 amino acids: CASSDSTRAGYTF. CDR3 nucleotide sequence: TGTGCCAGCAGTGACTCGACGAGGGCTGGCTACACCTTC.

The J gene is TRBJ2-7, the V gene TRBV6-1; 9 nucleotides line up with TRBD1. The V gene end was trimmed by 2 bases and the J gene end by 0 bases; junction bases not matched to a gene: 5. Per the germline V gene, CDR1 is MNHNS and CDR2 is SASEGT. There are 16 residues in the CDR3. The CDR3 DNA is TGTGCCAGCAGTGAACCCGACAGGGGGGGCTCCTACGAGCAGTACTTC. Amino acid sequence: CASSEPDRGGSYEQYF.

The chain joins TRBV7-2 to TRBJ2-5; 7 positions agree with TRBD2. The J segment lost 5 bases and the V segment lost 3 bases, leaving 3 bases of the junction unmatched. This CDR3 region has 13 residues. Germline V lookup: CDR1 SGHTA, CDR2 FQGNSA. This chain's CDR3 is CASSFAGEETQYF. DNA of the CDR3: TGTGCCAGCAGCTTTGCGGGGGAGGAGACCCAGTACTTC.

The V call is TRBV5-6, the J call TRBJ2-7; 7 bases fit TRBD1. Germline CDR1 is SGHDT and CDR2 is YYEEEE. The CDR3 totals 16 residues. V gave up 0 bases and J gave up 5 bases; unmatched junction bases: 11. The CDR3: CASSLGPNRGSDEQYF. As DNA, the CDR3 is TGTGCCAGCAGCTTGGGCCCTAACAGGGGTAGCGACGAGCAGTACTTC.

The chain carries TRBV7-9 and TRBJ1-1; TRBD1 might be the D (6 bases). V shed 5 bases and J shed 0 bases, with 19 bases lying between them. CDR1 and CDR2 (germline): SEHNR, FQNEAQ (reference sequence). This CDR3 has 17 residues. This CDR3 reads CASSPTRGAEMNTEAFF. The CDR3 DNA is TGTGCCAGCAGCCCCACGCGGGGGGCAGAAATGAACACTGAAGCTTTCTTT.